This TCR beta chain was retrieved from a study of CD8+ T cells in alopecia areata. Study at large: Tofacitinib exposure lasted 6 to 18 months, followed by 6 months off drug.

This CDR3 has 14 amino acids. The V end lost 2 bases, the J end lost 3 bases, and 11 bases lay between the germline ends. Per germline, CDR1 SGHRS and CDR2 YFSETQ. Following extraction, RNA underwent reverse transcription to cDNA, which served as the sequencing template. Only in-frame clones appear in the TCRdb table, and some are missing; sequencing was by immunoSEQ multiplex PCR. The sample holds around 120,000 clones, 35% to 40% seen once. Source material: CD4+ T cells sorted from blood. The TCR was taken from a human donor with alopecia areata. The rearrangement joins TRBV5-1 to TRBJ1-2; D is unclear. This chain's CDR3 is CASSFESFHYGYTF. The CDR3 DNA reads TGCGCCAGCAGCTTTGAGAGTTTTCACTATGGCTACACCTTC.